This record concerns one T cell receptor (beta chain) sequence. Antigen specificity is unknown. The assay was immunoSEQ multiplex PCR, and TCRdb's table has in-frame clones only and misses some. The sample gives about 130,000 clones, roughly nine tenths of which show up once; roughly 9.3% is in the top ten. The donors were members of the validation cohort comprising some 120 subjects, separate from the approximately 710-subject first cohort. Trimming shortened V by 2 bases and J by 5 bases, and 12 bases separated the two germline ends. This CDR3 is built from 15 residues. The germline gives CDR1 SGHAT, CDR2 FQNNGV. This sample is part of a study of cytomegalovirus exposure and HLA in healthy donors. Findings of the study overall: Within the approximately 130 validation repertoires, first-cohort TCR clusters tended to co-occur, according to a later analysis. Most TCR sequences were uncommon, yet certain public TCRs appeared in many donors.

This TCR derives from a woman aged 18-35 years in good health and CMV-seropositive. The chain combines TRBV11-2 with TRBJ1-4; possible D gene TRBD1, 6 bases. Sequenced material: PBMCs. CDR3 sequence (DNA): TGTGCCAGCAGCTTAAACAGGGTGGGGAATGAAAAACTGTTTTTT. It codes for CASSLNRVGNEKLFF.